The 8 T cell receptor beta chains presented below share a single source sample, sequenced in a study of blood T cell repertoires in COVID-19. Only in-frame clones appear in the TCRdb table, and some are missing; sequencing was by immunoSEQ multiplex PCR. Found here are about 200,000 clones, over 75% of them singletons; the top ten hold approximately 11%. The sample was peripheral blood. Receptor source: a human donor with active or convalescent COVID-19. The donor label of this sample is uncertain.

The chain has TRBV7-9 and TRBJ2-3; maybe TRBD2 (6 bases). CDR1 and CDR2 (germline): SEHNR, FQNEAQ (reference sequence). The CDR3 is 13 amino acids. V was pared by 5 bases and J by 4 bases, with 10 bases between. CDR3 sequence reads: CASSAGGSDTQYF. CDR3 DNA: TGTGCCAGCAGCGCTGGAGGGTCAGATACGCAGTATTTT.

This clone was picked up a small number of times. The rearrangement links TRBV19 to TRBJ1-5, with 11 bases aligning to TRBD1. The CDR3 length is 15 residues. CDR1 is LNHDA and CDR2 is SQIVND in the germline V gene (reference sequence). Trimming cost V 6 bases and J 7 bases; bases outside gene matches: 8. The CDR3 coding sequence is TGTGCCAGTAGCCCGGGACAGGGGGGTCGGCAGCCCCAGCATTTT. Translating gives CASSPGQGGRQPQHF.

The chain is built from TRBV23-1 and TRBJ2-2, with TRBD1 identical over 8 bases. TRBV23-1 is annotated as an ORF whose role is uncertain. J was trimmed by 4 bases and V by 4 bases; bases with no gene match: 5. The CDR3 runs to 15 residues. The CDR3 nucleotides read TGCGCCAGCAGTCGGCAGGGGGCGCCCACCGGGGAGCTGTTTTTT. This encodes CASSRQGAPTGELFF.

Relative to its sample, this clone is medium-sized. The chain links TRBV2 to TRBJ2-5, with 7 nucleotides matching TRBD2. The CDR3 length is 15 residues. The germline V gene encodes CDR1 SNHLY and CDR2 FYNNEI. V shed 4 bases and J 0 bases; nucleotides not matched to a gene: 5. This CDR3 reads CASSGAGRDQETQYF. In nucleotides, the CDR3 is TGTGCCAGCAGTGGTGCAGGGAGGGACCAAGAGACCCAGTACTTC.

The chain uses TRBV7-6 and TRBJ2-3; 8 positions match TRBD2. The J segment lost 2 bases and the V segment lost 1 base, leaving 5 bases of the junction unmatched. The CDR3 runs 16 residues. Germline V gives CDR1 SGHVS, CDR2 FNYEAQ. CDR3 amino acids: CASSLELAAYTDTQYF. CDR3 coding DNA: TGTGCCAGCAGCTTAGAACTAGCGGCGTACACAGATACGCAGTATTTT.

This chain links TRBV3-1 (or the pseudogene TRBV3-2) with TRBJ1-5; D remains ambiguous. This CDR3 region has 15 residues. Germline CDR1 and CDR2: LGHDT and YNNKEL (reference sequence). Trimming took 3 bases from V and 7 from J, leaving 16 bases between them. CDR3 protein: CASSQGRPAYQPQHF. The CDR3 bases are TGTGCCAGCAGCCAGGGGAGGCCGGCTTACCAGCCCCAGCATTTT.

The CDR3 DNA reads as TGTGCCAGCAGCCAAGACAGCGCTGAGCAGTTCTTC. It encodes CASSQDSAEQFF. The J gene is TRBJ2-1, the V gene TRBV4-2; D unclear. The CDR3 consists of 12 residues. Germline V lookup: CDR1 LGHNA, CDR2 YNFKEQ. Trimming took 0 bases from V and 9 from J, leaving 6 bases between them.

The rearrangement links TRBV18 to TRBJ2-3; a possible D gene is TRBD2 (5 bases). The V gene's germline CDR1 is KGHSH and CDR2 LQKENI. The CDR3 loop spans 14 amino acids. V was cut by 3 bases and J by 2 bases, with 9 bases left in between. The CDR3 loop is CASSPQRDTDTQYF. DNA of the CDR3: TGTGCCAGCTCACCCCAGAGGGACACAGATACGCAGTATTTT.